Following are 14 T cell receptor beta chains from one sample sequenced in a study of blood T cell repertoires in COVID-19. Method: immunoSEQ multiplex PCR; TCRdb's copy keeps in-frame clones and lacks some. The repertoire holds more than 250,000 clones, approximately 90% seen once, with around 6% in the top ten. The source material was PBMCs or T cells enriched from blood (not recorded which). Every receptor here comes from a woman aged 25 to 39 who had recovered from COVID-19.

The chain links TRBV2 to TRBJ1-6; a weak D match, TRBD1 (6 bases). Trimming stripped 6 bases from V and 7 bases from J, with 16 bases between. Germline values: CDR1 SNHLY, CDR2 FYNNEI. The CDR3 has 15 amino acids. CDR3 amino acids: CASRTGSSGNSPLHF. The CDR3 region has the DNA TGTGCCAGCAGGACAGGATCCTCTGGAAATTCACCCCTCCACTTT.

V and J are TRBV6-5 and TRBJ2-7; D uncertain. Germline loops: CDR1 MNHEY, CDR2 SVGAGI. This CDR3 is built from 13 residues. Trimming left V 4 bases short and J 3 bases short, with 10 bases between. CDR3 nucleotide sequence: TGTGCCAGCAGTTTGGTGTCAGGCTACGAGCAGTACTTC. This codes for CASSLVSGYEQYF.

This chain links TRBV4-2 with TRBJ1-2, with no clear D. The V end was cut by 1 base, the J end by 6 bases, with 9 bases between. The CDR3 loop spans 13 amino acids. Germline lookup yields CDR1 LGHNA and CDR2 YNFKEQ. The CDR3 region is CASSQAGDNGYTF. The CDR3, as DNA: TGTGCCAGCAGCCAAGCGGGAGATAATGGCTACACCTTC.

The V call is TRBV6-2 or TRBV6-3, the J call TRBJ1-5, with TRBD1 matching 11 bases. The CDR3 has 17 amino acids. Losses at the gene ends were 3 bases for V and 4 bases for J; bases not matched to a gene: 8. CDR1 MNHEY and CDR2 SVGEGT come from the germline V gene. The CDR3 bases are TGTGCCAGCAGTTATATAGGGACAGGGGGTTTTAATCAGCCCCAGCATTTT. Its translation is CASSYIGTGGFNQPQHF.

The chain carries TRBV4-3 and TRBJ1-4; no reliable D call. Deletions cut 1 base from V and 4 bases from J, with 10 bases between. Germline V gives CDR1 LGHNA, CDR2 YSLEER. The CDR3 is 15 amino acids. The CDR3 loop is CASSQVALHNEKLFF. The CDR3 DNA is TGCGCCAGCAGCCAAGTAGCCCTTCATAATGAAAAACTGTTTTTT.

This clone was detected once. This chain uses TRBV7-3 with TRBJ1-2, with 7 nucleotides matching TRBD1. The length of the CDR3 is 15 residues. CDR1 SGHTA and CDR2 FQGTGA come from the germline V gene. Unmatched junction bases numbered 6, after V lost 4 bases and J lost 1 base. CDR3 coding DNA: TGTGCCAGCAGCTCCCGGACAGGTGGTAACTATGGCTACACCTTC. It translates to CASSSRTGGNYGYTF. Based on the CDR3 plus reference TRBV7-3 and TRBJ1-2, the full variable domain is GAGVSQTPSNKVTEKGKYVELRCDPISGHTALYWYRQSLGQGPEFLIYFQGTGAADDSGLPNDRFFAVRPEGSVSTLKIQRTERGDSAVYLCASSSRTGGNYGYTFGSGTRLTVV.

The chain couples TRBV30 to TRBJ1-1; tentatively, D is TRBD1 (6 bases). Trimming took off 4 bases at V and 1 base at J, with 10 bases between the two ends. Germline V gives CDR1 GTSNPN, CDR2 SVGIG (reference sequence). The CDR3 loop spans 13 amino acids. In DNA, the CDR3 is TGTGCCTGGAATAGAGGGGGGAACACTGAAGCTTTCTTT. It encodes CAWNRGGNTEAFF.

This rearrangement joins TRBV7-9 to TRBJ2-7; 10 bases are shared with TRBD1. The CDR3 spans 17 residues. CDR1 and CDR2 (germline): SEHNR, FQNEAQ (reference sequence). The V and J ends lost 4 bases and 1 base, in that order; junction bases with no gene match: 10. The DNA of the CDR3 is TGTGCCAGCAGCTCCCCTAGGACAGGGGGTTTATCCTACGAGCAGTACTTC. Its translation: CASSSPRTGGLSYEQYF.

This clone was recorded only once. The rearrangement links TRBV29-1 to TRBJ1-5; D gene unclear. Germline V gene data show CDR1 as SQVTM and CDR2 as ANQGSEA. Trimming took 0 bases from V and 6 from J, leaving 9 bases between them. This CDR3 spans 13 amino acids. CDR3 in DNA: TGCAGCGTTGAAGAAACCGAGGGTCAGCCCCAGCATTTT. It codes for CSVEETEGQPQHF.

Only a few counts were recorded for this clone. The chain recombines TRBV6-5 with TRBJ2-5; 7 nucleotides align to TRBD1. The CDR3 runs 14 residues. V gave up 0 bases and J gave up 5 bases; unmatched junction bases: 3. Per the germline V gene, CDR1 is MNHEY and CDR2 is SVGAGI. CDR3: CASSYSTGMETQYF. The CDR3 DNA reads TGTGCCAGCAGTTACTCGACAGGGATGGAGACCCAGTACTTC.

The chain combines TRBV6-6 with TRBJ2-1, with D possibly matching TRBD2 (5 bases). This CDR3 spans 13 amino acids. Germline V gives CDR1 MNHNY, CDR2 SVGAGI (reference sequence). The V and J ends lost 6 bases and 0 bases respectively, with 6 bases between them. The chain's CDR3 is CASSRGSYNEQFF. DNA for the CDR3: TGTGCCAGCAGCCGGGGCTCCTACAATGAGCAGTTCTTC.

Only one count was recorded for this clone. The V gene is TRBV9, the J gene TRBJ1-1, with 7 bases fitting TRBD1. The CDR3 has 16 amino acids. After removal of 3 bases from V and 0 bases from J, the junction contained 8 bases not matched to a gene. Germline-derived CDR1 and CDR2 are SGDLS and YYNGEE. The CDR3 is CASSGSGQLMNTEAFF. The DNA of the CDR3 is TGTGCCAGCAGCGGGTCGGGACAGCTCATGAACACTGAAGCTTTCTTT.

The rearrangement joins TRBV2 to TRBJ1-1, with a tentative D call TRBD1 (6 bases). From germline, CDR1 is SNHLY and CDR2 FYNNEI. This CDR3 spans 12 amino acids. The V end was cut by 5 bases, the J end by 5 bases, with 9 bases between. The CDR3 DNA is TGTGCCAGCAGTTACAGGGTTACTGAAGCTTTCTTT. As protein: CASSYRVTEAFF.

The rearrangement links TRBV5-1 to TRBJ1-1; 7 bases map to TRBD1. The germline V gene has CDR1 SGHRS and CDR2 YFSETQ. The CDR3 contains 12 residues. V gave up 3 bases and J gave up 11 bases; unmatched junction bases: 7. The CDR3 protein is CASSSDRARAFF. The CDR3 region has the DNA TGCGCCAGCAGCTCCGACAGGGCAAGGGCTTTCTTT.